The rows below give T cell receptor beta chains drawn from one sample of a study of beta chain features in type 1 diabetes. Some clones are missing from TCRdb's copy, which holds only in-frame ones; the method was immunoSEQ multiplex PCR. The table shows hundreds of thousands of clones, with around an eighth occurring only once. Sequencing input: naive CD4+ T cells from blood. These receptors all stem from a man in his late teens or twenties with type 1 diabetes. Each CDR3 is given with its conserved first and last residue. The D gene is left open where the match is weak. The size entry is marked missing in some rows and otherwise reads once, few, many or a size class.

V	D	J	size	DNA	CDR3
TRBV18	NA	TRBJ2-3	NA	TGTGCCAGCTCACCGATGGCAGATACGCAGTATTTT	CASSPMADTQYF
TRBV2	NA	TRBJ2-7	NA	TGTGCCAGCAGTGAATTTGTAGTCGAGCAGTACTTC	CASSEFVVEQYF
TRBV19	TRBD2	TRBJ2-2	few	TGTGCCAGTAAGATGGCCCGGGAGGTCCCCGGGGAGCTGTTTTTT	CASKMAREVPGELFF
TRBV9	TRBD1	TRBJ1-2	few	TGTGCCAGCAGCGGTTCCGGGACAGGGGTTACGTACACCTTC	CASSGSGTGVTYTF
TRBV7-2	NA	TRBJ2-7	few	TGTGCCAGCAGCTTAAGCTACGAGCAGTACTTC	CASSLSYEQYF
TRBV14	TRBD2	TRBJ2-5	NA	TGTGCCAGCAGCCCTCTCGGGGGGGGAGAGACCCAGTACTTC	CASSPLGGGETQYF
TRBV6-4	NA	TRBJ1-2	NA	TGTGCCAGCAGCGCCCTCGGTGGCTACACCTTC	CASSALGGYTF
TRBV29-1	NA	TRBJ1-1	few	TGCAGCGCCCCCCACCGGGGGACTGAAGCTTTCTTT	CSAPHRGTEAFF
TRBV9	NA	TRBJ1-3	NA	TGTGCCAGCAGCGTTGGGCTGGGGCCCAGCTCTGGAAACACCATATATTTT	CASSVGLGPSSGNTIYF
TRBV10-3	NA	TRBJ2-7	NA	TGTGCCATCAGTGCGGCAGGCCTCTACGAGCAGTACTTC	CAISAAGLYEQYF
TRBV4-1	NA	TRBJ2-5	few	TGCGCCAGCAGCCCAAATGGAGGGGGCCTCCAAGAGACCCAGTACTTC	CASSPNGGGLQETQYF
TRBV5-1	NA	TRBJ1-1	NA	TGCGCCAGCAGCGTGGGATTCAACACTGAAGCTTTCTTT	CASSVGFNTEAFF
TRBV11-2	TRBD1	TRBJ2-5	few	TGTGCCAGCAGCTTAGAGGGACAGCAGCAGACCCAGTACTTC	CASSLEGQQQTQYF
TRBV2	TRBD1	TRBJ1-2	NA	TGTGCCAGCAGGGGACTGGACAGGTACTATGGCTACACCTTC	CASRGLDRYYGYTF
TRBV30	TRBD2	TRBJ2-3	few	TGTGCCTCGGAGCGGGGGCCGCTTGGTACGCAGTATTTT	CASERGPLGTQYF
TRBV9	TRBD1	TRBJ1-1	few	TGTGCCAGCAGCCCAGGAGACAGGGTCCGGGCTTTCTTT	CASSPGDRVRAFF
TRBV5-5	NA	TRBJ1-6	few	TGTGCCAGCAGCTTGGTGGGTGGATCACCCCTCCACTTT	CASSLVGGSPLHF
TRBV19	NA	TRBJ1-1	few	TGTGTGGCGGGTGGTGTCTTCTTT	CVAGGVFF
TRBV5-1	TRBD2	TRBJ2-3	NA	TGCGCCAGCAGCTTGGGCCTACTAGCGGGGGCCGAGCGGGGCACAGATACGCAGTATTTT	CASSLGLLAGAERGTDTQYF
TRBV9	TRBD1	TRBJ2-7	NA	TGTGCCAGCAGCGCCGGGACAGGGACCTACGAGCAGTACTTC	CASSAGTGTYEQYF
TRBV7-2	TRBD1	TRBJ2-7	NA	TGTGCCAGCAGCTTAGGGCCGGGACAGTACTACGAGCAGTACTTC	CASSLGPGQYYEQYF
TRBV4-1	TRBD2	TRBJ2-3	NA	TGCGCCAGCAGGTCCCTGGTTAGCGGGGGGAGAGATACGCAGTATTTT	CASRSLVSGGRDTQYF
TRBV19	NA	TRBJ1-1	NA	TGTGCCAGTAGCTTCCTAGGGGACACTGAAGCTTTCTTT	CASSFLGDTEAFF
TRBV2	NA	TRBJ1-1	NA	TGTGCCAGCCAATCGGACAGTCAAAACACTGAAGCTTTCTTT	CASQSDSQNTEAFF
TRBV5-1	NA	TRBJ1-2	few	TGCGCCAGCAGCATGGAGCGAGCCGGGGGAAATGGCTACACCTTC	CASSMERAGGNGYTF
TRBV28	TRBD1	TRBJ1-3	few	TGTGCCAGCACCTCGACAGGGGTCTTTGGAAACACCATATATTTT	CASTSTGVFGNTIYF
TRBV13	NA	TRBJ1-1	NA	TGTGCCAGCAGCTTAGTCGGCGGGAACACTGAAGCTTTCTTT	CASSLVGGNTEAFF
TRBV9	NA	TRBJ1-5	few	TGTGCCAGCAGCGTAGGGGAGGGTCACAATCAGCCCCAGCATTTT	CASSVGEGHNQPQHF
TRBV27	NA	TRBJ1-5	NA	TGTGCCAGCAGTTTTTCGTCCGCCCTAGGGGGCAATCAGCCCCAGCATTTT	CASSFSSALGGNQPQHF
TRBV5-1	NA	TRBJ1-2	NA	TGCGCCAGCAGCTTGGGCGACACGACCTATGGCTACACCTTC	CASSLGDTTYGYTF
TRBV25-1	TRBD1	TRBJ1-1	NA	TGTGCCAGCACCTCCTTAGGGACAGGGGAAACTGAAGCTTTCTTT	CASTSLGTGETEAFF
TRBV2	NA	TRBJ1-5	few	TGTGCCACCACAGGAGTCGGAGTTAGCAATCAGCCCCAGCATTTT	CATTGVGVSNQPQHF
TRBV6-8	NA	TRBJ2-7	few	TGTGCCAGCAGTAGACAGGCCTCCTACGAGCAGTACTTC	CASSRQASYEQYF
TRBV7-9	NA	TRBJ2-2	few	TGTGCCAGCTGCCAGTCCAGGGTTCTCGCGAACACCGGGGAGCTGTTTTTT	CASCQSRVLANTGELFF
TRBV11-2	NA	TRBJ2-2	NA	TGTGCCAGCAGCTTATTATTCACCGGGGAGCTGTTTTTT	CASSLLFTGELFF
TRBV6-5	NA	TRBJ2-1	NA	TGTGCCAGCAGTCGACGCCCCGGTGAGCAGTTCTTC	CASSRRPGEQFF
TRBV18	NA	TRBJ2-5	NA	TGTGCCAGCTCACCGGGGGCGGCGGGTGAGACCCAGTACTTC	CASSPGAAGETQYF
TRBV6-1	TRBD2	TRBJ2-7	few	TGTGCCAGCAGATTTAGCGGGTTCGCCGACGAGCAGTACTTC	CASRFSGFADEQYF
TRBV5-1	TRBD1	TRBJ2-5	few	TGCGCCAGCAACCCGACAGGGGGCGGAGAGACCCAGTACTTC	CASNPTGGGETQYF
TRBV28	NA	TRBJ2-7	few	TGTGCCAGCAACACACCGGGTCCTCATTACTCCTACGAGCAGTACTTC	CASNTPGPHYSYEQYF
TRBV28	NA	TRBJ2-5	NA	TGTGCCAGCAGTACAGGGTCTCAAGAGACCCAGTACTTC	CASSTGSQETQYF
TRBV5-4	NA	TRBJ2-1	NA	TGTGCCAGCAGCTTGGCGGGACTCAGCTCCTACAATGAGCAGTTCTTC	CASSLAGLSSYNEQFF
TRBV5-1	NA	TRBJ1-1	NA	TGCGCCAGCAGCTTGGTGTCATTGGGACAAGCTTTCTTT	CASSLVSLGQAFF
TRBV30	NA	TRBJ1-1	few	TGTGCCTGGAGTGTTATCAGGGACACTGAAGCTTTCTTT	CAWSVIRDTEAFF
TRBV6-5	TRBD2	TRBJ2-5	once	TGTGCCAGCAGCAAGCGGGGGTGGAGGGAGACCCAGTACTTC	CASSKRGWRETQYF
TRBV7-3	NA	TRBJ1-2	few	TGTGCCAGCAGCCCGGGTAGTACGTCTTATGGCTACACCTTC	CASSPGSTSYGYTF